Listed below are T cell receptor beta chains from one sample, sequenced in a study of blood T cell repertoires in COVID-19. Clones were sequenced by immunoSEQ multiplex PCR, and TCRdb holds only the in-frame ones, with some missing. The table has a few hundred thousand clones, about 85% seen once. The sample comprised PBMCs or T cells enriched from blood (not recorded which). The receptors here all came from a woman aged 45-65 years who had been exposed to COVID-19. Each CDR3 is given with its conserved first and last residue. A D gene is named only where the DNA matches it firmly. For some rows the clone size is stated as once, few or many, or as a class when expanded; others skip it.

V gene	J gene	D gene	CDR3 length	clone size	CDR3 protein	CDR3 DNA
TRBV27	TRBJ1-1	TRBD1	15	-	CASSHTGGKWTEAFF	TGTGCCAGCAGCCATACAGGGGGGAAGTGGACTGAAGCTTTCTTT
TRBV5-1	TRBJ1-6	TRBD1	15	once	CASSLRGQDLRALHF	TGCGCCAGCAGCTTACGAGGACAGGATCTTAGGGCCCTCCACTTT
TRBV19	TRBJ2-7	-	13	few	CASSIGGAHEQYF	TGTGCCAGTAGTATCGGAGGGGCCCACGAGCAGTACTTC
TRBV5-1	TRBJ2-7	-	14	-	CASSLSQTNYEQYF	TGCGCCAGCAGCTTGTCACAGACAAACTACGAGCAGTACTTC
TRBV28	TRBJ1-1	-	14	-	CASSLGGGWTEAFF	TGTGCCAGCAGTTTAGGGGGCGGTTGGACTGAAGCTTTCTTT
TRBV10-3	TRBJ1-2	TRBD1	16	-	CAISEFRDSSNYGYTF	TGTGCCATCAGTGAGTTCCGGGACAGCTCTAACTATGGCTACACCTTC
TRBV5-1	TRBJ2-1	TRBD2	16	-	CASSPRLAGSYNEQFF	TGCGCCAGCAGCCCCCGGCTAGCGGGATCCTACAATGAGCAGTTCTTC
TRBV19	TRBJ1-1	TRBD1	14	-	CASRDRGGNTEAFF	TGTGCCAGTAGGGACAGGGGAGGGAACACTGAAGCTTTCTTT
TRBV28	TRBJ1-2	-	13	-	CAIRMWAGDGYTF	TGTGCCATCAGAATGTGGGCGGGTGATGGCTACACCTTC
TRBV11-1	TRBJ2-3	-	15	-	CASSLRRVLTDTQYF	TGTGCCAGCAGCTTACGGCGGGTGCTCACAGATACGCAGTATTTT
TRBV7-2	TRBJ1-2	TRBD1	14	once	CASSLALRGHGYTF	TGTGCCAGCAGCTTAGCGCTCAGGGGGCATGGCTACACCTTC
TRBV3-1/TRBV3-2	TRBJ2-7	-	14	-	CASSQIITAYEQYF	TGTGCCAGCAGCCAGATAATCACAGCCTACGAGCAGTACTTC
TRBV24-1	TRBJ1-3	TRBD1	17	-	CATSDLGQGASGNTIYF	TGTGCCACCAGTGACCTGGGACAGGGGGCGAGTGGAAACACCATATATTTT
TRBV6-2/TRBV6-3	TRBJ1-2	TRBD1	15	few	CASSFRDRGDYGYTF	TGTGCCAGCAGTTTTCGGGACAGGGGAGACTATGGCTACACCTTC
TRBV10-3	TRBJ1-1	-	13	-	CAISESVGVEAFF	TGTGCCATCAGTGAGTCGGTAGGGGTCGAAGCTTTCTTT
TRBV4-1	TRBJ2-7	TRBD1	14	-	CASSPRTGSYEQYF	TGCGCCAGCAGCCCCCGGACAGGGTCCTACGAGCAGTACTTC
TRBV28	TRBJ2-1	TRBD2	15	-	CASSKTSGGASEQFF	TGTGCCAGCAGTAAGACTAGCGGGGGGGCTAGTGAGCAGTTCTTC
TRBV4-3	TRBJ2-7	TRBD1	15	few	CASSQDGDSLYEQYF	TGCGCCAGCAGCCAAGATGGGGACAGCCTCTACGAGCAGTACTTC
TRBV19	TRBJ1-2	-	13	-	CASSWAANYGYTF	TGTGCCAGTAGTTGGGCAGCTAACTATGGCTACACCTTC
TRBV3-1/TRBV3-2	TRBJ2-2	TRBD1	18	-	CASRGPVWDRTNTGELFF	TGTGCCAGCAGGGGCCCTGTGTGGGACAGAACTAACACCGGGGAGCTGTTTTTT
TRBV7-9	TRBJ1-1	-	12	-	CASSFETGKAFF	TGTGCCAGCAGCTTTGAAACAGGGAAAGCTTTCTTT
TRBV11-2	TRBJ2-5	TRBD2	16	-	CASSPVRLAGVETQYF	TGTGCCAGCAGCCCGGTCCGGCTAGCGGGGGTTGAGACCCAGTACTTC
TRBV19	TRBJ2-1	-	12	-	CASSKTGYEQFF	TGTGCCAGTAGTAAAACAGGGTATGAGCAGTTCTTC
TRBV5-1	TRBJ1-1	-	12	-	CASPKGGSEAFF	TGCGCCAGCCCTAAGGGGGGGTCTGAAGCTTTCTTT
TRBV19	TRBJ2-4	-	13	-	CATGGATRSVQYF	TGTGCCACCGGAGGGGCGACTCGCTCCGTTCAGTACTTC
TRBV18	TRBJ1-1	-	14	-	CASSPTGLNTEAFF	TGTGCCAGCTCACCGACAGGTCTGAACACTGAAGCTTTCTTT
TRBV15	TRBJ1-1	-	16	-	CATSRSLRVGNTEAFF	TGTGCCACCAGCAGAAGCCTCAGGGTGGGGAACACTGAAGCTTTCTTT
TRBV15	TRBJ2-7	-	13	-	CATSSEVPYEQYF	TGTGCCACCAGCTCTGAGGTTCCCTACGAGCAGTACTTC
TRBV4-3	TRBJ1-1	-	15	-	CASSRTTGPGTEAFF	TGCGCCAGCAGCCGAACCACAGGCCCGGGCACTGAAGCTTTCTTT
TRBV11-2	TRBJ2-7	-	14	-	CASSYGESSYEQYF	TGTGCCAGCAGCTACGGAGAGAGCTCCTACGAGCAGTACTTC
TRBV7-2	TRBJ1-5	-	13	-	CASSFRVNQPQHF	TGTGCCAGCAGCTTCCGGGTGAATCAGCCCCAGCATTTT
TRBV3-1/TRBV3-2	TRBJ2-2	-	16	-	CASSQVRQLNTGELFF	TGTGCCAGCAGCCAAGTTAGACAGTTGAACACCGGGGAGCTGTTTTTT
TRBV18	TRBJ2-3	-	15	-	CASSPWGGVGDTQYF	TGTGCCAGCTCACCATGGGGAGGAGTAGGGGATACGCAGTATTTT
TRBV7-9	TRBJ1-4	TRBD1	16	-	CASSFQPGQPNEKLFF	TGTGCCAGCAGCTTCCAACCGGGACAGCCGAATGAAAAACTGTTTTTT
TRBV12-5	TRBJ2-7	-	12	-	CASGFGGYEQYF	TGTGCTAGTGGTTTTGGGGGGTACGAGCAGTACTTC
TRBV6-6	TRBJ2-6	TRBD1	18	-	CASSLRTGRSSGANVLTF	TGTGCCAGCAGTCTCCGGACAGGGAGGAGCTCTGGGGCCAACGTCCTGACTTTC
TRBV7-8	TRBJ2-7	TRBD2	18	-	CASSVAGGLLILHYEQYF	TGTGCCAGCAGTGTAGCGGGGGGTCTACTGATCCTCCACTACGAGCAGTACTTC
TRBV19	TRBJ1-5	TRBD1	15	-	CASTPPDRGHQPQHF	TGTGCCAGTACCCCCCCGGACAGGGGGCATCAGCCCCAGCATTTT
TRBV4-1	TRBJ2-4	-	21	-	CASSQDWMPIRELSAKNIQYF	TGCGCCAGCAGCCAAGATTGGATGCCTATCCGGGAGTTATCGGCCAAAAACATTCAGTACTTC
TRBV30	TRBJ2-3	TRBD2	13	-	CAWSGTSGDTQYF	TGTGCCTGGAGTGGGACTAGCGGGGATACGCAGTATTTT
TRBV28	TRBJ1-1	-	13	few	CATFFVGTSKAFF	TGTGCCACCTTCTTCGTCGGGACTTCCAAAGCTTTCTTT
TRBV29-1	TRBJ1-1	TRBD1	12	-	CSAGQGDAEAFF	TGCAGCGCCGGACAGGGGGACGCTGAAGCTTTCTTT
TRBV3-1/TRBV3-2	TRBJ1-2	-	15	-	CASSQEAYSNYGYTF	TGTGCCAGCAGCCAAGAAGCTTACTCTAACTATGGCTACACCTTC
TRBV9	TRBJ2-1	-	11	-	CASSPLNEQFF	TGTGCCAGCAGCCCCTTGAATGAGCAGTTCTTC
TRBV15	TRBJ2-7	TRBD1	15	-	CATSRVAGGTYEQYF	TGTGCCACCAGCAGAGTGGCAGGGGGTACCTACGAGCAGTACTTC
TRBV5-4	TRBJ1-2	-	13	once	CASSFPGGSGYTF	TGTGCCAGCAGCTTCCCGGGAGGGAGCGGCTACACCTTC
TRBV5-7	TRBJ1-1	-	15	-	CASSLRGAPNTEAFF	TGTGCCAGCAGCTTGCGGGGGGCGCCGAACACTGAAGCTTTCTTT
TRBV19	TRBJ1-2	TRBD1	13	-	CASKLGGSYGYTF	TGTGCCAGCAAACTAGGGGGCTCATATGGCTACACCTTC
TRBV28	TRBJ1-1	-	11	-	CASTNIYVAFF	TGTGCCAGCACCAACATTTATGTAGCTTTCTTT
TRBV18	TRBJ1-1	TRBD1	20	-	CASSPQATGMGSHVNTEAFF	TGTGCCAGCTCTCCCCAGGCGACAGGGATGGGATCTCATGTGAACACTGAAGCTTTCTTT
TRBV23-1	TRBJ1-2	-	14	-	CASSHREHFYGYTF	TGCGCCAGCAGTCACAGGGAACACTTCTATGGCTACACCTTC